This TCR beta chain was observed in a study of blood T cell repertoires in COVID-19. Study overall: The samples span acute and convalescent COVID-19 from the United States, Italy and Spain.

V was clipped by 1 base and J by 0 bases, with 9 bases between them. The length of the CDR3 is 15 residues. Looked up from germline, CDR1 is SGHTA and CDR2 is FQGNSA. Per the original methods: The assay estimated nucleated cells by amplifying reference gene primers. Produced via immunoSEQ multiplex PCR; TCRdb's table is partial and in-frame only. The V and J calls and clone size are taken from that table; D and trimming were inferred from the DNA. The sample contains 90,000 to 130,000 clones, approximately 81% of which appear only once. This TCR was sampled from a man between 40 and 49 years old with acute or convalescent COVID-19. V gene TRBV7-2 combines with J gene TRBJ1-1; no definite D call. The sequenced sample consisted of peripheral blood. CDR3 amino acids: CASSLDPRLNTEAFF. CDR3 DNA: TGTGCCAGCAGCTTAGATCCCCGGTTGAACACTGAAGCTTTCTTT.